The entry below gives a single T cell receptor beta chain sequence along with its context. The data stem from a study of blood T cell repertoires in COVID-19. In the study overall: The cDNA or gDNA used as material had been derived from T cells, B-cell-depleted T cells, or PBMCs.

Trimming shortened V by 7 bases and J by 4 bases, and 14 bases separated the two germline ends. Germline CDR1 and CDR2: MNHEY and SMNVEV (reference sequence). There are 14 residues in the CDR3. Recruitment covered roughly 22 US areas and drew participants whose ages spanned roughly 18 to 95 years. The assay was immunoSEQ multiplex PCR, and TCRdb's table has in-frame clones only and misses some. The table shows hundreds of thousands of clones, with under 90% occurring only once. Sample: PBMCs or T cells enriched from blood (not recorded which). The sequence derives from a man aged 60 to 69 who had recovered from COVID-19. The chain carries TRBV27 and TRBJ2-1, with D tentatively TRBD2 (6 bases). The CDR3 nucleotides read TGTGCCAGCAAAACCGGCGGGACTTACAATGAGCAGTTCTTC. Residues: CASKTGGTYNEQFF.